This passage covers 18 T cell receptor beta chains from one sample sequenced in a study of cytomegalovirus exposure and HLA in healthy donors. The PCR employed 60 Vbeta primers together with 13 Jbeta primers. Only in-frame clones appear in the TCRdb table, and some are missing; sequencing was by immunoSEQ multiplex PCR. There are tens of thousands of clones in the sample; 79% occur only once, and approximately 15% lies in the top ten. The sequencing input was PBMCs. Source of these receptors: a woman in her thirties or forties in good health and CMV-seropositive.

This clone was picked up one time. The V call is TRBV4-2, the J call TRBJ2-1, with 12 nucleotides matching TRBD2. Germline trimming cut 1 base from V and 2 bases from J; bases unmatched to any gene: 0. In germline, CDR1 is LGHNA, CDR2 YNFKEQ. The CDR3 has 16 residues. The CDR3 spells CASSQGTSGTYNEQFF. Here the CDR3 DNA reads TGTGCCAGCAGCCAAGGGACTAGCGGGACCTACAATGAGCAGTTCTTC.

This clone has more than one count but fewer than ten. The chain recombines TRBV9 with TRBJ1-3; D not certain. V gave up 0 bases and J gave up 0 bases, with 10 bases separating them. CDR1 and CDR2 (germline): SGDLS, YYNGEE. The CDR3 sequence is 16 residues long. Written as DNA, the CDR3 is TGTGCCAGCAGCGTAGGATTCCAGTACTCTGGAAACACCATATATTTT. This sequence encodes CASSVGFQYSGNTIYF. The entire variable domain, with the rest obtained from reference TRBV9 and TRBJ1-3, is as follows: DSGVTQTPKHLITATGQRVTLRCSPRSGDLSVYWYQQSLDQGLQFLIQYYNGEERAKGNILERFSAQQFPDLHSELNLSSLELGDSALYFCASSVGFQYSGNTIYFGEGSWLTVV.

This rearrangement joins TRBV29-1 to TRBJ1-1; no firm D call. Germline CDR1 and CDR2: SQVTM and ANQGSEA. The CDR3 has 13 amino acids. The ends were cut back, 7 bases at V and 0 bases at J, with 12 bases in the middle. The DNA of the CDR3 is TGCAGCGCCGCGGCGGGGTTGAACACTGAAGCTTTCTTT. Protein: CSAAAGLNTEAFF.

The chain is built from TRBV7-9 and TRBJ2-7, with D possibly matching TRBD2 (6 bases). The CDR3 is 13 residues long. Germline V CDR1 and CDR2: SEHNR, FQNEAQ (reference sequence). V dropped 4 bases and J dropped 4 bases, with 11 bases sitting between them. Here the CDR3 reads CASSWDSRYEQYF. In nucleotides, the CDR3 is TGTGCCAGCAGCTGGGACTCGCGATACGAGCAGTACTTC.

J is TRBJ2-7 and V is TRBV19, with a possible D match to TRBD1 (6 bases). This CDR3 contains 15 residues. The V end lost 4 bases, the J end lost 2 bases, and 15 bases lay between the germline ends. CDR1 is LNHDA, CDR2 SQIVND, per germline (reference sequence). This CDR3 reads CASSSFRDITYEQYF. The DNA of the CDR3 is TGTGCCAGTAGTAGCTTCCGGGACATTACCTACGAGCAGTACTTC.

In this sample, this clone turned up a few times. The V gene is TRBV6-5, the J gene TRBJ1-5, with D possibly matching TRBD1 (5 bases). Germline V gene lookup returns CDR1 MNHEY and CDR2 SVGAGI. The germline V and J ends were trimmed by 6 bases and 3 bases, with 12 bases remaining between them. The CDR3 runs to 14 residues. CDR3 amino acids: CASSLGVFNQPQHF. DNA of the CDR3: TGTGCCAGCAGCCTAGGGGTCTTCAATCAGCCCCAGCATTTT.

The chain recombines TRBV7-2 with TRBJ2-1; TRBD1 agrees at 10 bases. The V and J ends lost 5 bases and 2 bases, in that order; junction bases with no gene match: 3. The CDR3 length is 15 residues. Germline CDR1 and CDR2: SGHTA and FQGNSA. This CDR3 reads CASSAGTGAYNEQFF. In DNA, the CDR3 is TGTGCCAGCAGCGCCGGGACAGGGGCCTACAATGAGCAGTTCTTC.

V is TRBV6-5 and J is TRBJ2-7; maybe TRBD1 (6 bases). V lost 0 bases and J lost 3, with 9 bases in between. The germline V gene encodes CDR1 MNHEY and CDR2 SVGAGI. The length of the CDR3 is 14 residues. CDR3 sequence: CASSYSEGDYEQYF. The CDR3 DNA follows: TGTGCCAGCAGTTACTCCGAGGGGGACTACGAGCAGTACTTC.

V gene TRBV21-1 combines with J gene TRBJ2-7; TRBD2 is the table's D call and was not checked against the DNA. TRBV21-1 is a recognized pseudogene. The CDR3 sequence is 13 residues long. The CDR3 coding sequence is TGTGCCAGCAGCAAACGCCCGAGAGGTGAGCAGTACTTC. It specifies CASSKRPRGEQYF.

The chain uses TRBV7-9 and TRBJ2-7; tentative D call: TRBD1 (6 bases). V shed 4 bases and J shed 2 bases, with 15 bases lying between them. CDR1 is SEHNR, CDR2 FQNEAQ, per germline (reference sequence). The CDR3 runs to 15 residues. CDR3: CASSSWGPPAYEQYF. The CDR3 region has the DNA TGTGCCAGCAGCTCGTGGGGGCCGCCGGCCTACGAGCAGTACTTC.

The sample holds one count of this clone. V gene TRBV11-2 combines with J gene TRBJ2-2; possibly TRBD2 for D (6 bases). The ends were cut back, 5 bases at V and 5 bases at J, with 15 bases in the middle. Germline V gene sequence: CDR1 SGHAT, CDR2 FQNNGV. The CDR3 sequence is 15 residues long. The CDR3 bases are TGTGCCAGCAGCCCAGACGGGGGTATAACCGGGGAGCTGTTTTTT. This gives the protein CASSPDGGITGELFF.

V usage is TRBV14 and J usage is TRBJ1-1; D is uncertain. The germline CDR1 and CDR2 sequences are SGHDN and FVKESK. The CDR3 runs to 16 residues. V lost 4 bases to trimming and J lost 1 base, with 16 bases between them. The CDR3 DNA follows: TGTGCCAGCAGCCCCTTCGGAGGGCCTAGGAACACTGAAGCTTTCTTT. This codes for CASSPFGGPRNTEAFF.

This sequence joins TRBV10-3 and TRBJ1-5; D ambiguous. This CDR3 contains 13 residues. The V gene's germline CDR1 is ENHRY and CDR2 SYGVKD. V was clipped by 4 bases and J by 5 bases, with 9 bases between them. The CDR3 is CAISASRDQPQHF. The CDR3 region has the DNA TGTGCCATCAGTGCTTCTCGGGATCAGCCCCAGCATTTT.

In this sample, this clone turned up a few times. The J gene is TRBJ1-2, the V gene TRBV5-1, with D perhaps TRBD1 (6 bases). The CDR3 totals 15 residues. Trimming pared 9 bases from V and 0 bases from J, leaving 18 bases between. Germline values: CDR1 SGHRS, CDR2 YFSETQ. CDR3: CATTPDRLSNYGYTF. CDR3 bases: TGCGCCACTACCCCCGACAGGCTATCTAACTATGGCTACACCTTC.

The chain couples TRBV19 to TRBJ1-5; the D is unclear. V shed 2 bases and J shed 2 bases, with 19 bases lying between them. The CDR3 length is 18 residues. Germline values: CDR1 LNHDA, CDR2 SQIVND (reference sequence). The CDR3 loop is CASSILVRPLGGNQPQHF. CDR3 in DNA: TGTGCCAGTAGTATATTGGTCAGACCCCTTGGAGGCAATCAGCCCCAGCATTTT.

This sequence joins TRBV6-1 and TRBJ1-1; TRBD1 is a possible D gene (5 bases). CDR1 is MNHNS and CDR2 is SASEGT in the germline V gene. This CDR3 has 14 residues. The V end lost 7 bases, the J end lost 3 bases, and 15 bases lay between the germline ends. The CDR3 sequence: CASIPSGADTEAFF. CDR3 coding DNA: TGTGCCAGCATCCCAAGCGGGGCGGACACTGAAGCTTTCTTT.

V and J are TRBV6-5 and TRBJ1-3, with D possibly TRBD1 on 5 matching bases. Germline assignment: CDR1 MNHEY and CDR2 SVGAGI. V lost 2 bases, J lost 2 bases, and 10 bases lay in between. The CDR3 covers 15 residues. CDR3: CASSYRGETGNTIYF. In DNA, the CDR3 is TGTGCCAGCAGTTACCGGGGGGAAACTGGAAACACCATATATTTT.

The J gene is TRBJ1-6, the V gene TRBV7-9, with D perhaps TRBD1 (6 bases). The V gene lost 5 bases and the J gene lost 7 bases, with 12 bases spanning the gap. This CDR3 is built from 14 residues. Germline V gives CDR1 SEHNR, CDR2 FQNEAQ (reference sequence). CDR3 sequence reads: CASSRNGQNSPLHF. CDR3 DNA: TGTGCCAGCAGCCGGAACGGACAGAATTCACCCCTCCACTTT.